The following is a T cell receptor (beta chain) sequence with its context. This sample was taken from a study of blood T cells in healthy people across ages. Sample-barcoded 5' priming and a J-beta primer mix drove a second PCR of roughly 7 to 11 cycles. TCRdb re-called the 5' RACE reads with MiXCR, one entry per CDR3 protein. Seen here are roughly 1.4 million distinct CDR3 sequences, approximately 60% observed once, and the top ten hold 6.5% to 8%. With V trimmed by 3 bases and J by 5 bases, 7 bases remained unmatched. The CDR3 is 15 residues long. Germline-derived CDR1 and CDR2 are WNHNN and SYGVQD (reference sequence).

Sequenced sample: blood. The source of this sequence is a man younger than 30 in good health. This chain joins TRBV10-1 and TRBJ2-1; TRBD1 matches 7 bases. CDR3 protein: CASSEIGQANNEQFF. The CDR3 DNA follows: TGCGCCAGCAGTGAAATAGGACAGGCTAACAATGAGCAGTTCTTC.